A selection of T cell receptor beta chains follows, all from one sample in a study of early T cells in non-severe SARS-CoV-2 infection. A single record per CDR3 protein comes from TCRdb applying MiXCR to the 5' RACE reads. The sample includes tens of thousands of distinct CDR3 sequences, roughly 13% of them seen just once. Input material: whole blood. Every receptor here comes from an adult who was a healthcare worker with PCR-confirmed SARS-CoV-2 infection or an uninfected control (not recorded which). Both conserved end residues are part of each CDR3. The D gene is left open where the match is weak. Clone size is not always given. Where it is, it says once, few, many or a class for expanded clones.

d_gene	v_gene	j_gene	abundance	len	CDR3nt	CDR3aa
TRBD2	TRBV29-1	TRBJ2-1	NA	14	TGCAGCGTTGAGGGGGGGAGTACCTACAATGAGCAGTTCTTC	CSVEGGSTYNEQFF
NA	TRBV9	TRBJ2-7	many	15	TGTGCCAGCAGCGTAGATTTTTGGGGTCTTCGGGAGCAGTACTTC	CASSVDFWGLREQYF
TRBD2	TRBV11-2	TRBJ2-3	many	18	TGTGCCAGCAGCTCGCCCAGACTAGCTTTGTCTAGCACAGATACGCAGTATTTT	CASSSPRLALSSTDTQYF
NA	TRBV7-9	TRBJ2-3	many	15	TGTGCCAGCAGCTACGAGACTGACGACACAGATACGCAGTATTTT	CASSYETDDTDTQYF
TRBD2	TRBV20-1	TRBJ2-7	NA	16	TGCAGTGCTCCTCGAAGCGGGGGGGATTTTTCCAACGAGCAGTACTTC	CSAPRSGGDFSNEQYF
TRBD2	TRBV6-4	TRBJ2-2	NA	15	TGTGCCAGCAGTCTAGCGGGGGGGCCCACCGGGGAGCTGTTTTTT	CASSLAGGPTGELFF
TRBD1	TRBV2	TRBJ2-6	NA	16	TGTGCCAGCAGTCTTCCAGGGGGCCCTGGGGCCAACGTCCTGACTTTC	CASSLPGGPGANVLTF
NA	TRBV5-1	TRBJ2-3	NA	14	TGCGCCAGCAGCTTGGTATCGCACACAGATACGCAGTATTTT	CASSLVSHTDTQYF
NA	TRBV4-2	TRBJ1-6	NA	17	TGTGCCAGCAGCCAAGCGTGGTCCCGTCTGTCTAATTCACCCCTCCACTTT	CASSQAWSRLSNSPLHF
NA	TRBV14	TRBJ1-1	NA	14	TGTGCCAGCAGCCAAGATAGGACATATTCTGAAGCTTTCTTT	CASSQDRTYSEAFF
TRBD1	TRBV3-1	TRBJ1-3	NA	15	TGTGCCAGCAGCCAAGCCCGGGACAGGCAAGACACCATATATTTT	CASSQARDRQDTIYF
NA	TRBV29-1	TRBJ1-1	few	13	TGCAGCGTTGACGCGTACATGAACACTGAAGCTTTCTTT	CSVDAYMNTEAFF
NA	TRBV20-1	TRBJ2-3	NA	13	TGCAGTGCTAGGCTCCTGGGCACAGATACGCAGTATTTT	CSARLLGTDTQYF
NA	TRBV5-6	TRBJ2-4	NA	16	TGTGCCAGCAGCTTATGGCAGGGGTGGGCCAAAAACATTCAGTACTTC	CASSLWQGWAKNIQYF
TRBD1	TRBV20-1	TRBJ1-2	many	14	TGCAGTGCTATTGGGGACAGAATAGTCTATGGCTACACCTTC	CSAIGDRIVYGYTF
NA	TRBV21-1	TRBJ1-5	NA	15	TGTGCCAGCCTTGGGGGGCGGTCGTTATATCAGCCCCAGCATTTT	CASLGGRSLYQPQHF
NA	TRBV6-6	TRBJ1-1	many	15	TGTGCCAGCAGTTACTCGGCAGGGGCTAACACTGAAGCTTTCTTT	CASSYSAGANTEAFF
TRBD2	TRBV2	TRBJ2-1	many	15	TGTGCCAGCAGTCTTGCGCGGGGGGGATACAATGAGCAGTTCTTC	CASSLARGGYNEQFF
TRBD2	TRBV4-1	TRBJ2-5	large	16	TGCGCCAGCAGCCAAGATCAAGCGGGGTTACAAGAGACCCAGTACTTC	CASSQDQAGLQETQYF
NA	TRBV11-2	TRBJ2-3	many	18	TGTGCCAGCAGCTTAGACCTTCAGGGCCCCATGAGCACAGATACGCAGTATTTT	CASSLDLQGPMSTDTQYF
NA	TRBV6-5	TRBJ2-2	few	14	TGTGCCAGCGTCCGGGATCTGAGCACCGGGGAGCTGTTTTTT	CASVRDLSTGELFF
NA	TRBV6-6	TRBJ1-2	many	11	TGTGCCGTTTCGCAGGTCTATGGCTACACCTTC	CAVSQVYGYTF
NA	TRBV6-5	TRBJ2-1	many	13	TGTGCCAGCAGCTCCGGCGGGTGGAATGAGCAGTTCTTC	CASSSGGWNEQFF
TRBD2	TRBV19	TRBJ2-2	many	15	TGTGCCAGTAGTATGGGTAGCGGGGGGCCCGGGGAGCTGTTTTTT	CASSMGSGGPGELFF
NA	TRBV29-1	TRBJ1-1	NA	12	TGCAGCGCTGAACGGAGGGAATTAGGGGCTTTCTTT	CSAERRELGAFF
TRBD2	TRBV9	TRBJ2-5	many	15	TGTGCCAGCAGCCCCGCCGGGACTAGCGGGGAGACCCAGTACTTC	CASSPAGTSGETQYF
TRBD1	TRBV18	TRBJ2-3	few	14	TGTGCCAGCTCTCTCGGACAGGGACGAGATACGCAGTATTTT	CASSLGQGRDTQYF
TRBD1	TRBV4-1	TRBJ2-5	many	16	TGCGCCAGCAGCCAAGGGAGACAGGGGGAACAAGAGACCCAGTACTTC	CASSQGRQGEQETQYF
TRBD2	TRBV19	TRBJ2-3	many	14	TGTGCCAGCCAACTAGCGGGGGGGCGAAATACGCAGTATTTT	CASQLAGGRNTQYF
TRBD1	TRBV7-2	TRBJ1-4	few	15	TGTGCCAGCAGCTCAGACAGGGGGCGGAATGAAAAACTGTTTTTT	CASSSDRGRNEKLFF
TRBD1	TRBV7-2	TRBJ2-5	NA	13	TGTGCCAGCAGCTCCCAGGGGGCCGGGACCCAGTACTTC	CASSSQGAGTQYF
TRBD2	TRBV2	TRBJ2-5	medium-sized	16	TGTGCCAGCAGCGCATCCAGCGGGGGGCAAGGGGAGACCCAGTACTTC	CASSASSGGQGETQYF
TRBD2	TRBV2	TRBJ2-7	many	15	TGTGCCAGCATCCCGGGGTCACTAGCGGACTACGAGCAGTACTTC	CASIPGSLADYEQYF
NA	TRBV2	TRBJ1-1	once	14	TGTGCCAGCAGTGGGGTTCCCAGAAACACTGAAGCTTTCTTT	CASSGVPRNTEAFF
TRBD1	TRBV11-3	TRBJ2-7	many	15	TGTGCCAGCTCGAATGCCCGGGACAGGGAGGGCGAGCAGTACTTC	CASSNARDREGEQYF
NA	TRBV4-1	TRBJ1-2	NA	12	TGCGCCAGCAGCCAATTCCCATATGGCTACACCTTC	CASSQFPYGYTF
TRBD1	TRBV6-6	TRBJ1-3	few	14	TGTGCCAGCACCCCGGGACAGGGAGGTTTACGGCTATATTTT	CASTPGQGGLRLYF
TRBD1	TRBV7-9	TRBJ2-3	few	16	TGTGCCAGCAGCTCCGGGACAGGGGGCCCCACAGATACGCAGTATTTT	CASSSGTGGPTDTQYF
NA	TRBV12-3/TRBV12-4	TRBJ2-7	few	14	TGTGCCAGCAGCCTTACCTTCAGGGGATACGAGCAGTACTTC	CASSLTFRGYEQYF
NA	TRBV3-1	TRBJ2-5	NA	16	TGTGCCAGCAGCCTCAGAGGTGGCAGGGTAAAGGAGACCCAGTACTTC	CASSLRGGRVKETQYF
TRBD1	TRBV7-6	TRBJ1-3	many	15	TGTGCCAGCAGCTACGGGACAGCTGGCGGGAACACCATATATTTT	CASSYGTAGGNTIYF
NA	TRBV12-3/TRBV12-4	TRBJ2-1	many	12	TGTGCCAGCAGTCCCCCCGCGGCAGAGCAGTTCTTC	CASSPPAAEQFF
TRBD2	TRBV7-9	TRBJ2-3	NA	16	TGTGCCAGCAGCGAGACTAGCGGGGGAACCACAGATACGCAGTATTTT	CASSETSGGTTDTQYF
NA	TRBV12-3/TRBV12-4	TRBJ1-1	medium-sized	14	TGTGCCAGCAGCAGACCTGGGAAAAACACTGAAGCTTTCTTT	CASSRPGKNTEAFF
NA	TRBV29-1	TRBJ2-1	many	14	TGCAGCGTTGAAGATCTAGACAGCGGGAATGAGCAGTTCTTC	CSVEDLDSGNEQFF
TRBD1	TRBV6-5	TRBJ1-1	many	15	TGTGCCAGCAGACGGGACAGGGAGGCGGACACTGAAGCTTTCTTT	CASRRDREADTEAFF
TRBD1	TRBV11-3	TRBJ2-2	NA	15	TGTGCCAGCAGCTCGGGACAGGGAAGGGGCGGGGAGCTGTTTTTT	CASSSGQGRGGELFF
NA	TRBV7-2	TRBJ1-6	many	20	TGTGCCAGCAGCTTAGCGCTCAAACAGGACCTAAGCTCCTATAATTCACCCCTCCACTTT	CASSLALKQDLSSYNSPLHF
NA	TRBV7-2	TRBJ2-5	many	15	TGTGCCAGCAGCCCCCGAACCAGGAAACAAGAGACCCAGTACTTC	CASSPRTRKQETQYF
NA	TRBV7-2	TRBJ1-5	few	12	TGTGCCAGCAGCTTAGAAGGCCGGGACCAGCATTTT	CASSLEGRDQHF
NA	TRBV20-1	TRBJ2-1	many	16	TGCAGTGCCCAAGTTGGACACTCAAGCTCCTACAATGAGCAGTTCTTC	CSAQVGHSSSYNEQFF
NA	TRBV3-1	TRBJ2-3	few	17	TGTGCCAGCAGCCAAGATCGGGGGGCCGCTAGCACAGATACGCAGTATTTT	CASSQDRGAASTDTQYF
TRBD1	TRBV27	TRBJ2-1	few	14	TGTGCCAGCAGGGCAGGGGGTTCCTACAATGAGCAGTTCTTC	CASRAGGSYNEQFF